Listed below are T cell receptor beta chains from one sample, sequenced in a study of graft-versus-host responses after intestinal transplantation. TCRdb keeps only in-frame clones here, not all; method: immunoSEQ multiplex PCR. The sample lists almost 55,000 clones; less than 95% were seen once. This material consisted of PBMCs, taken nearly 670 days after intestinal transplant. These receptors all come from a human patient who received an intestinal transplant, so some T cells may come from the graft donor. Each CDR3 is given with its conserved first and last residue. The D gene is left open where the match is weak. Clone size, where shown, is once, few, many, or a class for clones that have expanded.

>NA|NA|TRBJ2-3|TRBV11-3
TGTGCCAGCAGCTTAGATCCGTTGAGCACAGATACGCAGTATTTT
CASSLDPLSTDTQYF
>NA|NA|TRBJ2-5|TRBV7-9
TGTGCCAGCAGCTTAGCGACGAGTCCCCAAGAGACCCAGTACTTC
CASSLATSPQETQYF
>NA|NA|TRBJ1-5|TRBV11-2
TGTGCCAGCAGGATACCTTCAGCTCAGCCCCAGCATTTT
CASRIPSAQPQHF
>NA|NA|TRBJ2-7|TRBV21-1
TGTGCCAGCAGCAAACGATACGATCGAGCCTACGAGCAGTACTTC
CASSKRYDRAYEQYF
>NA|NA|TRBJ1-6|TRBV6-6
TGTGCCAGCAGTTACAGGGGTTCACCCCTCCACTTT
CASSYRGSPLHF
>NA|once|TRBJ2-2|TRBV19
TGTGCCAGTAGTATACCCTGGGTCCGAGGGGAGCTGTTTTTT
CASSIPWVRGELFF
>TRBD1|once|TRBJ2-7|TRBV19
TGTGCCAGTAGCAACAAGGGGACAGTCACCTACGAGCAGTACTTC
CASSNKGTVTYEQYF
>NA|NA|TRBJ2-3|TRBV7-9
TGTGCCGGACCCCCAGAGCCGGGGGCGGGGGATACGCAGTATTTT
CAGPPEPGAGDTQYF
>NA|NA|TRBJ1-1|TRBV18
TGTGCCAGCTCAGCAGGGGTGGTTGCCACTGAAGCTTTCTTT
CASSAGVVATEAFF
>NA|once|TRBJ2-3|TRBV7-9
TGTGCCAGCAGCTTAGAGCCGCAGTGGGAAACAGATACGCAGTATTTT
CASSLEPQWETDTQYF
>NA|NA|TRBJ2-1|TRBV21-1
TGTGCCAGCAGCAAAGCAGGGGGTGAGCAGTTCTTC
CASSKAGGEQFF
>NA|NA|TRBJ1-3|TRBV18
TGTGCCAGCTCGTCTGGTGAGGGTGACGGAAACACCATATATTTT
CASSSGEGDGNTIYF
>TRBD2|NA|TRBJ2-2|TRBV12-5
TGTGCTAGTGGTATACTAGCGGGGGGGTTTACAGGGGAGCTGTTTTTT
CASGILAGGFTGELFF
>NA|NA|TRBJ2-5|TRBV19
TGTGCCAGTAGTATTGGGGGCCGGGAGACCCAGTACTTC
CASSIGGRETQYF
>NA|few|TRBJ2-2|TRBV9
TGTGCCAGCAGCGTAACCGCAAGAGCGGGTAACACCGGGGAGCTGTTTTTT
CASSVTARAGNTGELFF
>NA|once|TRBJ1-2|TRBV5-6
TGTGCCAGCAGCTTGCCATTACAGGGTCTGGGTGGCTACACCTTC
CASSLPLQGLGGYTF
>NA|NA|TRBJ2-1|TRBV5-1
TGCGCCAGCAGCGCCAGCCCCACCATCAATATTGAGCAGTTCTTC
CASSASPTINIEQFF
>NA|NA|TRBJ1-4|TRBV9
TGTGCCAGCAGCGTAGGGCGGGATGAGGAAAAACTGTTTTTT
CASSVGRDEEKLFF
>NA|NA|TRBJ1-6|TRBV30
TGTGCCTGGAGGGCACAGGGTGGTCATTCACCCCTCCACTTT
CAWRAQGGHSPLHF
>NA|NA|TRBJ1-2|TRBV5-1
TGCGCCAGCAGCCCGACAGGAAGGGATGGCTACACCTTC
CASSPTGRDGYTF